This entry describes one T cell receptor (beta chain). Its antigen remains unknown. Generated by immunoSEQ multiplex PCR, the TCRdb table keeps only in-frame clones and is missing some. Found here are millions of clones, around nine tenths of them singletons; the top ten hold roughly 0.14%. These data originate in a study of shared clonotypes between healthy human individuals. Study-level information: The donor pool was made up of a couple of women and three men aged 18 to 49. CD4 naive and memory got three plates each, CD8 naive two, CD8 memory one.

Findings and limits, study-wide: Sorted-subset sequencing, rarefaction showed, was incomplete despite large depth. Blood was the sole source, and tissue repertoires probably differ.

Trimming cost V 6 bases and J 3 bases; bases outside gene matches: 6. The CDR3 is 16 amino acids. The germline gives CDR1 MDHEN, CDR2 SYDVKM. This receptor was obtained from a young man in good health. The chain recombines TRBV28 with TRBJ2-1, with 12 bases aligning to TRBD2. The sample comprised naive CD4+ T cells sorted from blood. Subset specified: CD45RA+ positively selected. The chain's CDR3 is CASRSLAGGLYNEQFF. The DNA for the CDR3 is TGTGCCAGCAGATCCCTAGCGGGGGGGCTCTACAATGAGCAGTTCTTC.